The sequence of this T cell receptor beta chain was determined in a study of tumor-infiltrating lymphocytes in primary liver carcinoma. Study overall: Stage T1-T3 N0M0 tumors measured about 4.2 to 11 cm at most.

Investigators took RNA and DNA out together from approximately 22-30 mg of unsorted bulk tissue. Patients showed chronic HBV infection and an absence of prior treatment. The length of the CDR3 is 14 residues. In germline, CDR1 is SEHNR, CDR2 FQNEAQ (reference sequence). Study findings and constraints: Tumor samples exhibited a significantly greater top-250-clone fraction than blood samples (p = 0.039).

A remark on this clonotype: Its cognate antigen is unknown. Germline and junction disagree at one end, which may indicate a read error.

The investigators made TCR beta cDNA from approximately 500 ng total RNA, using a constant-region primer. Libraries of TCR beta came from three nested multiplex PCR rounds with slightly modified ARM-PCR. PCR rounds one and two used TRBV1-TRBV30 forward primers with a C-beta reverse primer for about 11 cycles each. TCRdb passed the multiplex PCR reads through MiXCR, listing each CDR3 protein once. The sample includes over 75,000 distinct CDR3 sequences, around 70% of them seen just once. This receptor was obtained from a man between 40 and 49 years old with primary liver carcinoma and hepatitis B virus infection. The source material was tumor-adjacent normal liver tissue. The gene calls are TRBV7-9 and TRBJ1-1, with TRBD1 as a possible D gene (5 bases). The CDR3 protein is CASNLVGGGTEAFF. The DNA of the CDR3 is TGTGCCAGCAACTTAGTCGGGGGGGGGACTGAAGCTTTCTTT.